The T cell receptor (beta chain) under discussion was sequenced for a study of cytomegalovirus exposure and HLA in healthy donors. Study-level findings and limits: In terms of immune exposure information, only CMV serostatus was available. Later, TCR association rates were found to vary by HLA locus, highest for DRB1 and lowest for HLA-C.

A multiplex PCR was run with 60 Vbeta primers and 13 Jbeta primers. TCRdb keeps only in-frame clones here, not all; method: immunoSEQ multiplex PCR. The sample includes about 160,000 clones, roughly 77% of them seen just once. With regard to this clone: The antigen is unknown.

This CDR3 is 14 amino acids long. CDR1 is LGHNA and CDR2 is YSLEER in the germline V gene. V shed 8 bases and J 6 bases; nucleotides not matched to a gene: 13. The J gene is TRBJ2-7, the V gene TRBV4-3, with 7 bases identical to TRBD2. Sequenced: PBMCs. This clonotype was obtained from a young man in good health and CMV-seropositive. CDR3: CASPRLARDSEQYF. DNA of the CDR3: TGCGCCAGCCCCAGACTAGCTAGGGACTCCGAGCAGTACTTC.